These 2 T cell receptor beta chains were sequenced from one sample in a study of post-analysis software for immune sequencing data. Findings and caveats of the study: Roughly five TRBV segments were significantly more frequent in patients than in controls. TRBV5-6, TRBV5-1 and TRBV20-1 were among these segments.

The antigens for these receptors are not known. The TCR beta cDNA libraries carried unique molecular identifiers. TCRdb ran MiXCR on the PCR reads and lists one entry per CDR3 protein. The table lists around 400,000 distinct CDR3 sequences, 30% to 45% of them singletons. The sample taken for sequencing was blood. These receptors were taken from a girl between 10 and 17 years old with multiple sclerosis.

V and J are TRBV4-1 and TRBJ1-6; D gene ambiguous. Looked up from germline, CDR1 is MGHRA and CDR2 is YSYEKL. The CDR3 sequence is 16 residues long. Trimming took 4 bases from V and 0 from J, leaving 10 bases between them. CDR3 sequence: CASSPTLSSYNSPLHF. In DNA form, the CDR3 reads TGCGCCAGCAGCCCGACATTGAGCTCCTATAATTCACCCCTCCACTTT.

The V call is TRBV5-1, the J call TRBJ2-3; TRBD2 agrees at 8 bases. Germline CDR1 reads SGHRS; CDR2 reads YFSETQ. V was clipped by 6 bases and J by 2 bases; unmatched bases: 5. CDR3 length: 14 residues. CDR3 residues: CASIGGGLTDTQYF. Written as DNA, the CDR3 is TGCGCCAGCATTGGCGGGGGGCTCACAGATACGCAGTATTTT.